This T cell receptor (beta chain) derives from a study of read filtering for tumor transcriptome and immune sequencing. Whole-study context: IR-seq gave about 3.5 to 10.27 million TCR reads per sample; RNA-seq gave about 80 to 1,300.

From roughly 0.4 ug of RNA, a library with molecular barcoded alpha/delta and beta/gamma adaptors was made. TCRdb reprocessed the reads via MiXCR and lists one record per CDR3 protein. This table holds 35,000 to 40,000 distinct CDR3 sequences, around 15% found once. There are many counts of this clonotype. This CDR3 is 13 amino acids long. V was pared by 4 bases and J by 4 bases, with 9 bases between. Per the germline V gene, CDR1 is SGHRS and CDR2 is YFSETQ. This rearrangement joins TRBV5-1 to TRBJ1-3; D uncertain. The sequenced sample was a population of CD138-negative cells sorted from bone marrow. The receptor comes from a donor over 35 with multiple myeloma. The CDR3 nucleotides read TGCGCCAGCAGCATGGGAGTCGGAAACACCATATATTTT. This gives the protein CASSMGVGNTIYF. The complete variable domain, with remaining parts taken from reference TRBV5-1 and TRBJ1-3, reads KAGVTQTPRYLIKTRGQQVTLSCSPISGHRSVSWYQQTPGQGLQFLFEYFSETQRNKGNFPGRFSGRQFSNSRSEMNVSTLELGDSALYLCASSMGVGNTIYFGEGSWLTVV.